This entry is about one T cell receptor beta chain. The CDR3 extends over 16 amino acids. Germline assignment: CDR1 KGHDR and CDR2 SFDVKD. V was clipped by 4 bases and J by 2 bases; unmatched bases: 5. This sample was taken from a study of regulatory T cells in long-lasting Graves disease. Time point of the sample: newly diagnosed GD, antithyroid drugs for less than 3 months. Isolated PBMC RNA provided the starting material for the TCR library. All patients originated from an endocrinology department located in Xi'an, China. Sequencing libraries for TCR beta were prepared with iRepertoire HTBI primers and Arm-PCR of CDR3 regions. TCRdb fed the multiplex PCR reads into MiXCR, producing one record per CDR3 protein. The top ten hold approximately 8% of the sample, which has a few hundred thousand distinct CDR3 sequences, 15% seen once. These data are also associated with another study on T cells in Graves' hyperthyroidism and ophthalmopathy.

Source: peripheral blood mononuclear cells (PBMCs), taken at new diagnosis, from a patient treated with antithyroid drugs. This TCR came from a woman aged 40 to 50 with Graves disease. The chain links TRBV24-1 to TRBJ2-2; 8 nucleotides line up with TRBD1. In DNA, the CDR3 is TGTGCCACCAGTGACCCGGGACAGGCTAACACCGGGGAGCTGTTTTTT. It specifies CATSDPGQANTGELFF.